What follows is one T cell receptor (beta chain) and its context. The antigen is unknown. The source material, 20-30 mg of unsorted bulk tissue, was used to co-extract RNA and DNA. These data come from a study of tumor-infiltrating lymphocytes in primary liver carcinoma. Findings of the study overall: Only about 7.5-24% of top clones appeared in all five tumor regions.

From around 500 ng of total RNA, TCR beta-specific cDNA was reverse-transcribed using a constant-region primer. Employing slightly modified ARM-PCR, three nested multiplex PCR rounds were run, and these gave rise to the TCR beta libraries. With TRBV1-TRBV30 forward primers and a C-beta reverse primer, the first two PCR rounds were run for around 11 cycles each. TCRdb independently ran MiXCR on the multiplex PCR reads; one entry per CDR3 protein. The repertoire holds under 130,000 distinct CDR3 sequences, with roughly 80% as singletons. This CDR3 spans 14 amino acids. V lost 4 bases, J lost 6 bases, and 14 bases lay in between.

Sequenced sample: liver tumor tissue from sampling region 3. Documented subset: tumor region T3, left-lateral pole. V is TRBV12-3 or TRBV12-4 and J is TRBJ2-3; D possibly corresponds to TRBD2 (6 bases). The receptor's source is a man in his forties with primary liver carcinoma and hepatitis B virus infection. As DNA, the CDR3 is TGTGCCAGCAGTTGGGGGGAGATTCCGGATACGCAGTATTTT. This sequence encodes CASSWGEIPDTQYF.